The next 11 T cell receptor beta chains were all read from a single sample in a study of CD8 T cells in ankylosing spondylitis. One entry per CDR3 protein, called by TCRdb with MiXCR from the 5' RACE reads. The data hold about 400,000 distinct CDR3 sequences, with roughly 22% observed a single time. Sequencing was done on a sample of blood, either unsorted or a sorted T cell fraction (not recorded which). The receptors originated from a male donor with ankylosing spondylitis or in good health (not recorded which).

This clonotype was counted only a few times. V usage is TRBV12-3 or TRBV12-4 and J usage is TRBJ2-5; 9 nucleotides line up with TRBD2. Trimming removed 6 bases from V and 3 bases from J; junction bases left unmatched: 8. The length of the CDR3 is 15 residues. DNA of the CDR3: TGTGCCAGCAGCCCCGGGACTAGCAGAGAAGAGACCCAGTACTTC. Protein product: CASSPGTSREETQYF.

The gene calls are TRBV4-1 and TRBJ2-3; 10 bases agree with TRBD2. The germline V gene encodes CDR1 MGHRA and CDR2 YSYEKL. V lost 2 bases, J lost 0 bases, and 2 bases stayed unmatched. The CDR3 contains 16 residues. CDR3: CASSQRTSGSTDTQYF. The CDR3 DNA follows: TGCGCCAGCAGCCAAAGGACTAGCGGAAGCACAGATACGCAGTATTTT.

This clonotype was detected only a few times. J is TRBJ2-2 and V is TRBV7-9; D unclear. V shed 2 bases and J shed 5 bases, with 9 bases lying between them. This CDR3 contains 14 residues. The germline V gene encodes CDR1 SEHNR and CDR2 FQNEAQ (reference sequence). This chain's CDR3 is CASSLLGPTGELFF. In DNA, the CDR3 is TGTGCCAGCAGCTTATTGGGTCCGACCGGGGAGCTGTTTTTT.

This clonotype has a handful of counts. This CDR3 reads CSVESLRGEQYF. In nucleotides, the CDR3 is TGCAGCGTTGAGAGCTTGAGGGGCGAGCAGTACTTC. The chain recombines TRBV29-1 with TRBJ2-7, with D perhaps assigned TRBD1 or TRBD2 (5 bases each). Per germline, CDR1 SQVTM and CDR2 ANQGSEA. V dropped 3 bases and J dropped 6 bases, with 12 bases sitting between them. CDR3 length equals 12 residues.

This chain joins TRBV4-1 and TRBJ2-1; 7 bases match TRBD2. The germline gives CDR1 MGHRA, CDR2 YSYEKL. This CDR3 has 17 residues. V dropped 3 bases and J dropped 5; count of bases not matched to a gene: 13. This CDR3 is CASSQHPRAGMNNEQFF. The CDR3 DNA is TGCGCCAGCAGCCAGCACCCGAGAGCGGGGATGAACAATGAGCAGTTCTTC.

J is TRBJ2-1 and V is TRBV15, with 10 bases fitting TRBD2. The V segment lost 4 bases and the J segment 4 bases; nucleotides outside the gene matches: 4. The CDR3 contains 15 residues. In germline, CDR1 is LNHNV, CDR2 YYDKDF (reference sequence). This CDR3 is CATSTGLANYNEQFF. As DNA, the CDR3 is TGTGCCACCAGCACGGGACTAGCGAATTACAATGAGCAGTTCTTC. Together with reference TRBV15 and TRBJ2-1, the CDR3 gives the full variable domain: DAMVIQNPRYQVTQFGKPVTLSCSQTLNHNVMYWYQQKSSQAPKLLFHYYDKDFNNEADTPDNFQSRRPNTSFCFLDIRSPGLGDTAMYLCATSTGLANYNEQFFGPGTRLTVL.

The table lists this clonotype with a few counts. The rearrangement links TRBV6-2 or TRBV6-3 to TRBJ2-3; the D gene is possibly TRBD2 (6 bases). This CDR3 comprises 14 residues. CDR1 and CDR2 (germline): MNHEY, SVGEGT. V was cut by 5 bases and J by 5 bases, with 14 bases left in between. CDR3 nucleotides: TGTGCCAGCAGTCTGGGACTGCGTCAAGATACGCAGTATTTT. Translation gives CASSLGLRQDTQYF.

The CDR3 DNA sequence: TGTGCCAGCAGTTTTGCGGCTTGGACTGAAGCTTTCTTT. It specifies CASSFAAWTEAFF. J is TRBJ1-1 and V is TRBV12-3 or TRBV12-4, with unresolved D. The CDR3 runs to 13 residues. The V end lost 3 bases, the J end lost 5 bases, and 10 bases lay between the germline ends.

The V and J genes are TRBV19 and TRBJ2-1; D unclear. The germline CDR1 and CDR2 sequences are LNHDA and SQIVND (reference sequence). This CDR3 region has 15 residues. The V end was cut by 3 bases, the J end by 8 bases, with 17 bases between. The CDR3: CASSIIGSYADEQFF. CDR3 DNA sequence: TGTGCCAGTAGTATTATTGGTAGTTACGCGGATGAGCAGTTCTTC.

The genes are TRBV7-9 and TRBJ2-7; D unresolved. Germline V gives CDR1 SEHNR, CDR2 FQNEAQ (reference sequence). The CDR3 is 14 residues long. V lost 7 bases and J lost 0, with 13 bases in between. Here the CDR3 reads CASNELGPSYEQYF. The CDR3 coding sequence is TGTGCCAGCAACGAACTTGGGCCCTCCTACGAGCAGTACTTC.

This clonotype was picked up many times. This chain uses TRBV12-3 or TRBV12-4 with TRBJ2-7; D may be TRBD2 (5 bases). V was trimmed by 4 bases and J by 6 bases, leaving 13 bases between them. This CDR3 spans 13 amino acids. CDR3 in DNA: TGTGCCAGCAGTTGGACTGCCTCTGGCGAGCAGTACTTC. Its translation: CASSWTASGEQYF.